These 27 T cell receptor beta chains originate from one sample sequenced in a study of T cell changes during pregnancy in multiple sclerosis. Clones were read by immunoSEQ multiplex PCR, and TCRdb kept only the in-frame ones, dropping some. The sample consists of roughly 70,000 clones, approximately 92% of them appearing once. The specimen was peripheral blood, collected in the third trimester of pregnancy. The receptor set was obtained from a female donor in good health, enrolled as a control in a pregnancy study.

The gene calls are TRBV28 and TRBJ1-1, with D unclear. V lost 4 bases and J lost 1, with 10 bases in between. This CDR3 region has 14 residues. Germline CDR1 MDHEN, CDR2 SYDVKM. This chain's CDR3 is CASSSLWANTEAFF. The CDR3 DNA sequence: TGTGCCAGCAGTTCCCTTTGGGCGAACACTGAAGCTTTCTTT.

CDR3: CAWSKRENYEQYF. As DNA, the CDR3 is TGTGCCTGGAGTAAGCGGGAGAACTACGAGCAGTACTTC. The chain uses TRBV30 and TRBJ2-7; 8 bases map to TRBD2. The V gene end was trimmed by 2 bases and the J gene end by 3 bases; junction bases not matched to a gene: 3. The germline CDR1 and CDR2 sequences are GTSNPN and SVGIG (reference sequence). CDR3 length equals 13 residues.

This clone appeared once. The chain carries TRBV5-8 and TRBJ2-3, with TRBD2 as a possible D gene (6 bases). The CDR3 sequence is 15 residues long. The V gene lost 3 bases and the J gene lost 5 bases, with 16 bases spanning the gap. CDR1 is SGHTS and CDR2 is YDEGEE in the germline V gene. CDR3 amino acids: CASSSGGGPRDTQYF. In DNA, the CDR3 is TGTGCCAGCAGCTCCGGGGGTGGGCCGCGAGATACGCAGTATTTT.

The CDR3 sequence is CASSYGGDSYNEQFF. In nucleotides, the CDR3 is TGCGCCAGCAGCTACGGGGGGGACTCCTACAATGAGCAGTTCTTC. The rearrangement joins TRBV10-2 to TRBJ2-1, with 8 bases lining up with TRBD2. The CDR3 is 15 residues long. After removal of 6 bases from V and 0 bases from J, the junction contained 4 bases not matched to a gene. Germline assignment: CDR1 WSHSY and CDR2 SAAADI.

The gene calls are TRBV7-9 and TRBJ2-1; 7 nucleotides match TRBD1. The V gene end was trimmed by 5 bases and the J gene end by 2 bases; junction bases not matched to a gene: 6. The CDR3 extends over 15 amino acids. Germline V gene data show CDR1 as SEHNR and CDR2 as FQNEAQ (reference sequence). CDR3 coding DNA: TGTGCCAGCAGCCCGCCCGACAGGGCCTACAATGAGCAGTTCTTC. It encodes CASSPPDRAYNEQFF. Variable domain in full (rest from reference TRBV7-9 and TRBJ2-1): DTGVSQNPRHKITKRGQNVTFRCDPISEHNRLYWYRQTLGQGPEFLTYFQNEAQLEKSRLLSDRFSAERPKGSFSTLEIQRTEQGDSAMYLCASSPPDRAYNEQFFGPGTRLTVL.

This chain links TRBV14 with TRBJ2-1, with 10 bases matching TRBD1. The CDR3 extends over 16 amino acids. Germline V gene sequence: CDR1 SGHDN, CDR2 FVKESK. Trimming at V came to 1 base and at J to 0 bases, leaving 0 bases not matched to a gene. The CDR3 sequence is CASSQGQGASYNEQFF. In DNA, the CDR3 is TGTGCCAGCAGCCAAGGACAGGGGGCCTCCTACAATGAGCAGTTCTTC.

The chain is built from TRBV25-1 and TRBJ2-5; D gene uncertain. V gave up 1 base and J gave up 7 bases, with 4 bases separating them. The CDR3 sequence is 11 residues long. Per germline, CDR1 MGHDK and CDR2 SYGVNS. In DNA form, the CDR3 reads TGTGCCAGCAGTGAATCTCGGACCCAGTACTTC. Residues: CASSESRTQYF. Full variable domain (rest looked up from reference TRBV25-1 and TRBJ2-5): EADIYQTPRYLVIGTGKKITLECSQTMGHDKMYWYQQDPGMELHLIHYSYGVNSTEKGDLSSESTVSRIRTEHFPLTLESARPSHTSQYLCASSESRTQYFGPGTRLLVL.

The chain couples TRBV29-1 to TRBJ1-5, with D tentatively TRBD1 (6 bases). The length of the CDR3 is 13 residues. The germline CDR1 and CDR2 sequences are SQVTM and ANQGSEA. Between the trimmed V and J ends, which lost 4 bases and 6 bases, there was a span of 13 bases. The CDR3 loop is CSVGSATGQPQHF. The CDR3 coding sequence is TGCAGCGTTGGCTCAGCGACAGGTCAGCCCCAGCATTTT.

The J gene is TRBJ2-2, the V gene TRBV7-2; unclear D gene. This CDR3 has 14 residues. Trimming pared 5 bases from V and 6 bases from J, leaving 13 bases between. Germline V CDR1 and CDR2: SGHTA, FQGNSA. Here the CDR3 DNA reads TGTGCCAGCAGCCCCTTAGAGTCGGCCGGGGAGCTGTTTTTT. Amino acid sequence: CASSPLESAGELFF.

The chain is built from TRBV7-2 and TRBJ1-1, with a possible D match to TRBD1 (6 bases). CDR1 and CDR2 (germline): SGHTA, FQGNSA. The CDR3 covers 12 residues. V was clipped by 4 bases and J by 12 bases, with 15 bases between them. The CDR3 region is CASSSWPGQTFF. DNA of the CDR3: TGTGCCAGCAGCTCCTGGCCAGGACAGACTTTCTTT. Supplemented by reference TRBV7-2 and TRBJ1-1, the full variable domain reads GAGVSQSPSNKVTEKGKDVELRCDPISGHTALYWYRQSLGQGLEFLIYFQGNSAPDKSGLPSDRFSAERTGGSVSTLTIQRTQQEDSAVYLCASSSWPGQTFFGQGTRLTVV.

V usage is TRBV11-2 and J usage is TRBJ2-5; 13 bases line up with TRBD2. The germline CDR1 and CDR2 sequences are SGHAT and FQNNGV. The CDR3 consists of 17 residues. Trimming took 1 base from V and 1 from J; bases not matched to a gene: 3. The CDR3 loop is CASSLVGLAGIQETQYF. CDR3 bases: TGTGCCAGCAGCTTAGTGGGACTAGCGGGGATCCAAGAGACCCAGTACTTC.

This chain links TRBV7-8 with TRBJ1-2; D not resolved. CDR3 size: 14 residues. Looked up from germline, CDR1 is SGHVS and CDR2 is FQNEAQ. V shed 2 bases and J shed 4 bases, with 11 bases lying between them. This CDR3 reads CASSLYDYSYGYTF. In DNA form, the CDR3 reads TGTGCCAGCAGCTTATATGACTATTCCTATGGCTACACCTTC.

The chain combines TRBV29-1 with TRBJ2-7; possible D gene TRBD1, 5 bases. This CDR3 has 12 amino acids. Trimming stripped 2 bases from V and 7 bases from J, with 12 bases between. CDR1 is SQVTM and CDR2 is ANQGSEA in the germline V gene. In DNA form, the CDR3 reads TGCAGCGTTGAAAGCACCTACAGGGAGCAGTACTTC. Translated, it gives CSVESTYREQYF.

The CDR3 DNA is TGTGCCAGCAGCCAAGACACAACAACTAATGAAAAACTGTTTTTT. It encodes CASSQDTTTNEKLFF. The chain has TRBV14 and TRBJ1-4; D remains ambiguous. Germline V CDR1 and CDR2: SGHDN, FVKESK. CDR3 length: 15 amino acids. The germline V and J ends were trimmed by 0 bases and 0 bases, with 5 bases remaining between them.

The chain uses TRBV14 and TRBJ1-1; D is undetermined. Germline assignment: CDR1 SGHDN and CDR2 FVKESK. The CDR3 is made up of 13 amino acids. Deletions cut 4 bases from V and 3 bases from J, with 9 bases between. The CDR3 coding sequence is TGTGCCAGCAGCCCATATGCGGACACTGAAGCTTTCTTT. Its translation is CASSPYADTEAFF.

This chain connects TRBV30 to TRBJ2-5; TRBD1 is a possible D gene (6 bases). The CDR3 extends over 11 amino acids. Deletions cut 0 bases from V and 7 bases from J, with 6 bases between. Germline V lookup: CDR1 GTSNPN, CDR2 SVGIG (reference sequence). CDR3 bases: TGTGCCTGGAGTGTACAGGGGACCCAGTACTTC. Its protein is CAWSVQGTQYF.

The rearrangement links TRBV11-2 to TRBJ2-2; 11 bases fit TRBD1. Germline V gene lookup returns CDR1 SGHAT and CDR2 FQNNGV. This CDR3 is 19 amino acids long. The V gene end was trimmed by 5 bases and the J gene end by 8 bases; junction bases not matched to a gene: 19. CDR3: CASSGVVGTGGEKFGELFF. CDR3 nucleotide sequence: TGTGCCAGCAGCGGAGTGGTGGGGACAGGGGGGGAAAAGTTTGGGGAGCTGTTTTTT.

The genes are TRBV10-3 and TRBJ2-5; 8 positions agree with TRBD1. There are 12 residues in the CDR3. Germline lookup yields CDR1 ENHRY and CDR2 SYGVKD. V shed 10 bases and J 5 bases; nucleotides not matched to a gene: 6. The CDR3 nucleotides read TGTGCCACCCCGGGACAGGAGGAGACCCAGTACTTC. Amino acid sequence: CATPGQEETQYF.

The rearrangement links TRBV5-1 to TRBJ2-1; 7 positions agree with TRBD2. Losses at the gene ends were 9 bases for V and 4 bases for J; bases not matched to a gene: 10. This CDR3 comprises 14 residues. CDR1 and CDR2 from the germline V gene are SGHRS and YFSETQ. In DNA, the CDR3 is TGCGCCACCGGGCAGGGAGCGGGATACAATGAGCAGTTCTTC. It translates to CATGQGAGYNEQFF.

This clone was seen only once. The chain couples TRBV2 to TRBJ2-3; perhaps TRBD1 as D (5 bases). The CDR3 consists of 13 residues. The ends were cut back, 6 bases at V and 4 bases at J, with 11 bases in the middle. Germline values: CDR1 SNHLY, CDR2 FYNNEI. CDR3 residues: CASRLTESDTQYF. CDR3 DNA: TGTGCCAGCAGGCTGACAGAATCAGATACGCAGTATTTT.

V usage is TRBV19 and J usage is TRBJ1-1; perhaps TRBD1 as D (6 bases). Germline-derived CDR1 and CDR2 are LNHDA and SQIVND (reference sequence). V was cut by 3 bases and J by 2 bases, with 19 bases left in between. This CDR3 is 17 amino acids long. The CDR3 DNA is TGTGCCAGTAGTATTTTCCGCAGGGACACTTTTAACACTGAAGCTTTCTTT. Its translation: CASSIFRRDTFNTEAFF.

V usage is TRBV27 and J usage is TRBJ1-5; D is perhaps TRBD1 (6 bases). This CDR3 has 15 residues. From germline, CDR1 is MNHEY and CDR2 SMNVEV (reference sequence). V lost 3 bases and J 4 bases, leaving 13 bases between the germline ends. The CDR3 loop reads CASSFVGTPNQPQHF. The CDR3 nucleotides read TGTGCCAGCAGTTTCGTTGGGACACCTAATCAGCCCCAGCATTTT.

This chain connects TRBV6-1 to TRBJ1-5; D is possibly TRBD1 (5 bases). Germline V gene data show CDR1 as MNHNS and CDR2 as SASEGT. V shed 1 base and J shed 7 bases, with 8 bases lying between them. The CDR3 is 13 residues long. CDR3 sequence reads: CASSEGQGQPQHF. In nucleotides, the CDR3 is TGTGCCAGCAGTGAAGGGCAGGGACAGCCCCAGCATTTT.

The chain combines TRBV6-5 with TRBJ2-2, with TRBD1 matching 7 bases. The CDR3 runs 15 residues. Trimming removed 2 bases from V and 7 bases from J; junction bases left unmatched: 7. CDR1 MNHEY and CDR2 SVGAGI come from the germline V gene. The CDR3 DNA follows: TGTGCCAGCAGTTACGTTGGACAGGCCTTCGGGGAGCTGTTTTTT. It yields the protein CASSYVGQAFGELFF.

The chain has TRBV28 and TRBJ1-5, with a tentative D call TRBD1 (5 bases). With 6 bases removed from V and 11 bases from J, the gap between germline ends came to 17 bases. Germline V lookup: CDR1 MDHEN, CDR2 SYDVKM. The CDR3 is 13 residues long. CDR3 in DNA: TGTGCCAGCAGCCGGGGGTTCGGTGAGGCCCAGCATTTT. Its protein is CASSRGFGEAQHF.

The CDR3 DNA is TGTGCCAGCAGTACCGGGACAGTCTATAGCGGCAATCAGCCCCAGCATTTT. It is translated as CASSTGTVYSGNQPQHF. The chain employs TRBV28 and TRBJ1-5; 7 bases match TRBD1. Germline V gene lookup returns CDR1 MDHEN and CDR2 SYDVKM. The CDR3 is 17 residues long. V lost 5 bases to trimming and J lost 2 bases; unmatched junction nucleotides: 12. Based on the CDR3 plus reference TRBV28 and TRBJ1-5, the full variable domain is DVKVTQSSRYLVKRTGEKVFLECVQDMDHENMFWYRQDPGLGLRLIYFSYDVKMKEKGDIPEGYSVSREKKERFSLILESASTNQTSMYLCASSTGTVYSGNQPQHFGDGTRLSIL.

The CDR3 sequence is CASRGRQGIPYGYTF. DNA of the CDR3: TGTGCCAGCAGAGGAAGACAGGGAATCCCCTATGGCTACACCTTC. The V call is TRBV2, the J call TRBJ1-2; 7 bases line up with TRBD1. CDR3 length: 15 residues. The J segment lost 4 bases and the V segment lost 6 bases, leaving 11 bases of the junction unmatched. Germline V lookup: CDR1 SNHLY, CDR2 FYNNEI.